Described below is a single TCR beta chain sequence and its context. Its antigen has not been determined. No base quality values were provided; no much bigger clone lies one nucleotide off. The data originate from a study of tumor and adjacent non-tumor tissue in lung cancer (dated by TCRdb to 2017 to 2018). About the study as a whole: By cancer type, the cohort comprised eleven to twelve adenocarcinoma patients, 2 squamous cell carcinoma patients and 1 small cell lung cancer patient. In total, sequencing yielded 125,075,908 productive TCRbeta reads, which works out to an average of approximately 4 million reads per sample. For each patient, one tumor sample and one normal lung sample were taken, giving thirty paired specimens that underwent TCRbeta CDR3 sequencing. Ages among the 15 or so patients ranged from roughly 31 to 76 years, there were roughly ten men and 5 women, and disease was at TNM stage I to III. Bulk TCRbeta repertoires were compared between lung tumor tissue and matched distant non-tumor lung tissue obtained from under 18 lung cancer patients. Study-level results and caveats: Significantly higher TCR diversity was found in younger patients, and higher tumor TCR diversity was associated with shorter overall and disease-free survival. In normal lung, the top 100 clones accounted for a significantly larger cumulative share of the repertoire than in tumor tissue. Neither the sequencing platform nor unique molecular identifiers are mentioned in the methods. Peripheral blood was not sequenced, so blood TCRbeta repertoires were not examined in the lung cancer patients of the study. With only around 15 patients in the cohort, the authors noted that larger samples and more detailed clinical data are needed. TCR diversity (inverse Simpson) was significantly higher in tumor than in normal lung tissue (431.37 vs 166.20, P = 0.0075, Mann-Whitney U test).

RNA was extracted from bulk unsorted tissue and checked for quality with a NanoDrop ND-1000 and an Agilent 2100. Newly diagnosed lung cancer patients without prior chemotherapy who had been admitted for thoracic surgery in China between August and November 2014 were enrolled as donors. Patients with previous radiotherapy or chemotherapy, or with another concurrent cancer, were excluded from the study. Surgical tissue pieces of about 1-2.1 cm3 were preserved in RNAlater solution and stored at -80 °C until use. The junction carries 10 bases between V and J, which are trimmed by 4 bases and 6 bases respectively. There are 13 amino acids in the CDR3, from cysteine to phenylalanine inclusive. Only CDR3 DNA remains: 39 bases, in frame from the first base. The library was obtained by multiplex PCR. The instrument given in TCRdb is Illumina HiSeq 2500. TCRbeta libraries were constructed through three rounds of nested PCR with primers (Table S4) according to protocols adapted from ARM-PCR. Before sequencing, PCR products of 200-500 bp were cut from the gel and purified using the QIAquick gel extraction kit. Concerning the study's data processing: Trimmomatic was used to clean the reads, FLASH was used to merge the reads into complete CDR3 sequences, and MiTCR was used to assign the reads to V(D)J germline segments. Clonal diversity was calculated as the inverse Simpson's index using VDJtools. In-frame sequences without a premature stop codon were defined as productive reads. TCRdb reprocessed the public reads (quality trimming at Q25 with fastp, clone calling with MiXCR) and kept in-frame beta chains. One record per CDR3 amino acid sequence lists the most common genes and DNA. V and J calls and clone size were set by TCRdb, not the authors. Counted in this sample were 90,000 to 130,000 distinct CDR3 sequences; 84% of them appeared once. The ten largest clones take up 22% of the sample.

The sequencing input was lung tumor tissue. The receptor was derived from a man aged 65 to 85 with non-small cell lung cancer. The sequence joins TRBV12-3 or TRBV12-4 to TRBJ1-5, with TRBD1 tentatively as D gene (5 bases match). The DNA sequence follows: TGTGCCAGCAGTTGGGGCAGAGTTCAGCCCCAGCATTTT. This gives the protein CASSWGRVQPQHF.